Sequencing of this T cell receptor (beta chain) was carried out in a study of blood T cell repertoires in COVID-19. Study context: The United States, Italy and Spain supplied acute and convalescent COVID-19 samples. T cells, B-cell-depleted T cells, or PBMCs supplied cDNA or gDNA.

Germline V CDR1 and CDR2: KGHSH, LQKENI. Trimming removed 2 bases at V and 3 bases at J, with 7 bases between. The CDR3 runs to 13 residues. This clone was seen just once. As handled by the study authors: Amplification with reference gene primers provided the estimates of nucleated cell counts. Assay: immunoSEQ multiplex PCR; the TCRdb copy retains only in-frame clones and omits some. V and J calls and clone size are those listed in that table; D and trimming were worked out from the DNA. The sample has 200,000 to 250,000 clones; around 90% are singletons. The chain combines TRBV18 with TRBJ1-2; no clear D gene. The source material was peripheral blood. The sequence was obtained from a man in his sixties or seventies with acute or convalescent COVID-19. CDR3 bases: TGTGCCAGCTCACCAGTGGGCGACTATGGCTACACCTTC. Encoded protein: CASSPVGDYGYTF.